This T cell receptor beta chain emerged from a study of cytomegalovirus exposure and HLA in healthy donors. The germline gives CDR1 MRHNA, CDR2 SNTAGT. With 10 bases clipped from V and 0 bases from J, the junction kept 6 bases outside the gene matches. The CDR3 extends over 14 amino acids. Clones were read by immunoSEQ multiplex PCR, and TCRdb kept only the in-frame ones, dropping some. The sample shows more than 120,000 clones, approximately 90% of them seen only once. Study outcomes and limitations: Under in vitro conditions, a few CMV-associated chains were confirmed as specific for CMV antigens. TCR beta chains numbering roughly 150 were designated cytomegalovirus-associated.

Remarks on this clone: Its antigen is undetermined.

The clonotype originates from a man younger than 35 in good health and CMV-seropositive. The V call is TRBV6-4, the J call TRBJ2-3; 8 bases agree with TRBD1. Sequenced sample: PBMCs. Here the CDR3 reads CATGQDPSTDTQYF. The CDR3 region has the DNA TGTGCCACGGGACAGGATCCGAGCACAGATACGCAGTATTTT.